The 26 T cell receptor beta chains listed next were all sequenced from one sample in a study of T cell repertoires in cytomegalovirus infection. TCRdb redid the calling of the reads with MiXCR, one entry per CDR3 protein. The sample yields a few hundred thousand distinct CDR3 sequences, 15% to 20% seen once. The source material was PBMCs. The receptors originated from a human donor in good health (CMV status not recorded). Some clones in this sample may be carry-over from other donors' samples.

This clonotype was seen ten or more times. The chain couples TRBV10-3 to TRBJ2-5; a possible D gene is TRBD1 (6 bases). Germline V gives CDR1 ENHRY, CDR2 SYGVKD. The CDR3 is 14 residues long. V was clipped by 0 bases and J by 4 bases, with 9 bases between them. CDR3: CAISESTGGETQYF. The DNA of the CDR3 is TGTGCCATCAGTGAGTCGACAGGAGGAGAGACCCAGTACTTC.

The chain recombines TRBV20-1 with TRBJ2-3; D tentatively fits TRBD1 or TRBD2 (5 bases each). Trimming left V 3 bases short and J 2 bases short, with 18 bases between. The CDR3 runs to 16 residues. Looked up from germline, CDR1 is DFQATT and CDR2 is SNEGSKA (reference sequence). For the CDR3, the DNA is TGCAGTGCTAGCCGGTTAACGGGACGAGTCACAGATACGCAGTATTTT. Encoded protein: CSASRLTGRVTDTQYF.

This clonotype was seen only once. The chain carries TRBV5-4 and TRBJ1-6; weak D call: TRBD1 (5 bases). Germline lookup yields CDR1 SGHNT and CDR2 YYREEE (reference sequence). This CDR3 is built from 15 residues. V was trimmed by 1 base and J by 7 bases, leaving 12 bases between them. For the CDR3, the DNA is TGTGCCAGCAGCTTGCGGGACGCTCGGAATTCACCCCTCCACTTT. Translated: CASSLRDARNSPLHF.

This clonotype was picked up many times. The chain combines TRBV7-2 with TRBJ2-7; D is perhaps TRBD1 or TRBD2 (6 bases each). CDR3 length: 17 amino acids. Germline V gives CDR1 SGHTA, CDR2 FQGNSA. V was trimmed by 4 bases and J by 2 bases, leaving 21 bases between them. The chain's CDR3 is CASSSRDNLLAPYEQYF. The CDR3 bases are TGTGCCAGCAGCTCGAGGGACAACTTACTAGCACCCTACGAGCAGTACTTC.

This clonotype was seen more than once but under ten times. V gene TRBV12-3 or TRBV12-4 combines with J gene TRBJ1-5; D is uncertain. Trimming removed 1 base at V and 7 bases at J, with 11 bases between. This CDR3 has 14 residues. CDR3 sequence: CASSLGGIEQPQHF. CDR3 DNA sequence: TGTGCCAGCAGTTTAGGAGGGATCGAACAGCCCCAGCATTTT.

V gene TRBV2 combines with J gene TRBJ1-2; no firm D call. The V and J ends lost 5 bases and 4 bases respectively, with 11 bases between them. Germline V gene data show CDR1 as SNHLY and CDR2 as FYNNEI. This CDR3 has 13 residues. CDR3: CASSIQRSYGYTF. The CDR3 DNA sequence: TGTGCCAGCAGTATCCAGAGGAGCTATGGCTACACCTTC. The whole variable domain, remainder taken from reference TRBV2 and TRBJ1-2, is EPEVTQTPSHQVTQMGQEVILRCVPISNHLYFYWYRQILGQKVEFLVSFYNNEISEKSEIFDDQFSVERPDGSNFTLKIRSTKLEDSAMYFCASSIQRSYGYTFGSGTRLTVV.

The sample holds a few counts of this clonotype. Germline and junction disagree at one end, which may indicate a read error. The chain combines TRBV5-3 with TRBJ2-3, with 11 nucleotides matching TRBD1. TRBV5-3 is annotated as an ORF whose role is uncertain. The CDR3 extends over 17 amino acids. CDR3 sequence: CASSSPGQGVGTDTQYF. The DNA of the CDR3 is TGTGCCAGCAGCTCACCGGGACAGGGGGTGGGCACAGATACGCAGTATTTT.

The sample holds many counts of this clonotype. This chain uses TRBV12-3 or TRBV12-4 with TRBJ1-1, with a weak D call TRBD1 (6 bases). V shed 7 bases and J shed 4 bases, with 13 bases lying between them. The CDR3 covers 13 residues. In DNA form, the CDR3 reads TGTGCCAGCAATATACAGGGTTCCACTGAAGCTTTCTTT. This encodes CASNIQGSTEAFF.

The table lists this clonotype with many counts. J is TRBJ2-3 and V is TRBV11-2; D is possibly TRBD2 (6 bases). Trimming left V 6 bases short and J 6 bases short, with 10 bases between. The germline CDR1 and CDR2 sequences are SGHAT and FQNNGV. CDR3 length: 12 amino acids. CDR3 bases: TGTGCCAGCAGTGACCGGGGGGATACGCAGTATTTT. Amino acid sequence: CASSDRGDTQYF.

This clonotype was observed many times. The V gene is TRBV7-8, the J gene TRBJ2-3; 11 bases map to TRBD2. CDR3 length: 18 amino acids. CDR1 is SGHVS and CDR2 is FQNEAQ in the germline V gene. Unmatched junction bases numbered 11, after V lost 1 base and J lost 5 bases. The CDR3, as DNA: TGTGCCAGCAGCTTAGGGAGGGTAGCGGGGGGGCGTGAAGATACGCAGTATTTT. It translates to CASSLGRVAGGREDTQYF. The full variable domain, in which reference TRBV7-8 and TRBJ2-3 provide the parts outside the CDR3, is GAGVSQSPRYKVAKRGQDVALRCDPISGHVSLFWYQQALGQGPEFLTYFQNEAQLDKSGLPSDRFFAERPEGSVSTLKIQRTQQEDSAVYLCASSLGRVAGGREDTQYFGPGTRLTVL.

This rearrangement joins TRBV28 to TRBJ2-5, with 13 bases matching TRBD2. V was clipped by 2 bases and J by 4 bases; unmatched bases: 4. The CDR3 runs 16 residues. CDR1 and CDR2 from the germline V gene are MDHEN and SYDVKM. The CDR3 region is CASSLGTSGITETQYF. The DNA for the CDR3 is TGTGCCAGCAGTTTAGGGACTAGCGGGATAACAGAGACCCAGTACTTC.

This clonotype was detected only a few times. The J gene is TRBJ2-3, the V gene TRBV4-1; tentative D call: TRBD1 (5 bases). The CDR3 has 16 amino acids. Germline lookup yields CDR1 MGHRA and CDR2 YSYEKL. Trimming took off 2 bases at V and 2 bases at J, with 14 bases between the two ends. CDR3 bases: TGCGCCAGCAGCCAACCCCCAGAAGGGGACACAGATACGCAGTATTTT. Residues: CASSQPPEGDTDTQYF.

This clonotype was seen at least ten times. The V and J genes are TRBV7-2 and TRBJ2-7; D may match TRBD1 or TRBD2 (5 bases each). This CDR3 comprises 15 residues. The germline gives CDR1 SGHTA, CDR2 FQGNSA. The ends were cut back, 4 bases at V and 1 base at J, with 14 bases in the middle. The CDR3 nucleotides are TGTGCCAGCAGCTCGCCGGGACGGAGTTCCTACGAGCAGTACTTC. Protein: CASSSPGRSSYEQYF.

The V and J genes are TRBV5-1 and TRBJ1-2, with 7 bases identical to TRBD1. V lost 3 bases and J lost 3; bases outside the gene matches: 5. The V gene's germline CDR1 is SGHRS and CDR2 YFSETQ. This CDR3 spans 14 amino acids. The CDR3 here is CASSSTGTDYGYTF. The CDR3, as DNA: TGCGCCAGCAGCTCGACTGGGACAGACTATGGCTACACCTTC.

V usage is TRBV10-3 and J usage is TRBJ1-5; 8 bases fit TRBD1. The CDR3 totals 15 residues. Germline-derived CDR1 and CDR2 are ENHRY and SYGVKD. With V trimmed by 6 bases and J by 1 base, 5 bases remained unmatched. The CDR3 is CAIRNRTGSNQPQHF. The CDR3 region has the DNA TGTGCCATCAGAAACCGGACAGGGAGCAATCAGCCCCAGCATTTT.

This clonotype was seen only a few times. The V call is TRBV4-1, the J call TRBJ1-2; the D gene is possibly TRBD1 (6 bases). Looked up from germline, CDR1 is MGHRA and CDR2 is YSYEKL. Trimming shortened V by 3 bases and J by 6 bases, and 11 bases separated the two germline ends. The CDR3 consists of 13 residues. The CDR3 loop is CASSHTGTNGYTF. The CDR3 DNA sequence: TGCGCCAGCAGCCATACCGGGACAAATGGCTACACCTTC.

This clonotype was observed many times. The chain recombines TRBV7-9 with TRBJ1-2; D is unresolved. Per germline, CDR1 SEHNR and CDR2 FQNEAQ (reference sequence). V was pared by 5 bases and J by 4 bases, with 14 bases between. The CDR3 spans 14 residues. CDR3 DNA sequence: TGTGCCAGCAGCCCCCGGCGGAGCCGCTATGGCTACACCTTC. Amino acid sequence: CASSPRRSRYGYTF.

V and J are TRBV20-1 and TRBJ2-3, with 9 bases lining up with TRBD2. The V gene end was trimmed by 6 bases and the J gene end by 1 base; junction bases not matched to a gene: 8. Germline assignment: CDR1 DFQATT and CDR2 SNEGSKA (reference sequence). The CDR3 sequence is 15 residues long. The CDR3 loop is CSAIDRTSGTDTQYF. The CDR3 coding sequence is TGCAGTGCCATCGACAGGACTAGCGGCACAGATACGCAGTATTTT.

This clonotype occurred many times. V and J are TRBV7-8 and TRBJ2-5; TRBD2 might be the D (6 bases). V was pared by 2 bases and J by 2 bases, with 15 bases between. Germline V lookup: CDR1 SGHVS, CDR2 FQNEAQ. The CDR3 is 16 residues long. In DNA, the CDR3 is TGTGCCAGCAGCTTAAACCGCGGGACGGATCAAGAGACCCAGTACTTC. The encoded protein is CASSLNRGTDQETQYF.

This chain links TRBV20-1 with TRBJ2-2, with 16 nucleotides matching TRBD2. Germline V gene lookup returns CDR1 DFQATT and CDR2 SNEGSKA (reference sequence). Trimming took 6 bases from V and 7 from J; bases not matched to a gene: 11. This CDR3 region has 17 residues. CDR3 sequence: CSATGTSGRAKGGELFF. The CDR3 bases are TGCAGTGCAACCGGGACTAGCGGGAGGGCCAAGGGCGGGGAGCTGTTTTTT.

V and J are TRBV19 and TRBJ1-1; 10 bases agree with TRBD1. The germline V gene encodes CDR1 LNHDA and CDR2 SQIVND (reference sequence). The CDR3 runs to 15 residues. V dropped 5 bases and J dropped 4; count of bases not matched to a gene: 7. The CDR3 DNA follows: TGTGCCAGTAGTCCGGAGGACAGGGGGAGCACTGAAGCTTTCTTT. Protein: CASSPEDRGSTEAFF.

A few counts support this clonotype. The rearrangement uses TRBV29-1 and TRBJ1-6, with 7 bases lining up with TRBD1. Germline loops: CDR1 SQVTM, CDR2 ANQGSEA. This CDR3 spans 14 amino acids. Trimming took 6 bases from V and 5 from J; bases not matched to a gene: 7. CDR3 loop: CSVPGQTNNSPLHF. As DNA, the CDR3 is TGCAGCGTACCGGGACAGACTAATAATTCACCCCTCCACTTT.

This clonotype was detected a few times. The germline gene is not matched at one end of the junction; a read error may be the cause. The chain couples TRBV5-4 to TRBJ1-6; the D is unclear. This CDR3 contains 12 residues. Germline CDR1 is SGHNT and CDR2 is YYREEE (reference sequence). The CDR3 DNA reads TGTGCCAGCAGCTCCCAAGGGAGGTCCCTATACTTT. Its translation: CASSSQGRSLYF. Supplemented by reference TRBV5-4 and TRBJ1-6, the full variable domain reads ETGVTQSPTHLIKTRGQQVTLRCSSQSGHNTVSWYQQALGQGPQFIFQYYREEENGRGNFPPRFSGLQFPNYSSELNVNALELDDSALYLCASSSQGRSLYFGNGTRLTVT.

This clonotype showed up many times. CDR3 nucleotides: TGTGCCAGCAGCATACAGGGGAACGGAAACACCATATATTTT. Its translation is CASSIQGNGNTIYF. The chain carries TRBV7-8 and TRBJ1-3; 7 nucleotides line up with TRBD1. Germline CDR1 and CDR2: SGHVS and FQNEAQ. V lost 5 bases to trimming and J lost 4 bases; unmatched junction nucleotides: 5. The CDR3 is 14 residues long.

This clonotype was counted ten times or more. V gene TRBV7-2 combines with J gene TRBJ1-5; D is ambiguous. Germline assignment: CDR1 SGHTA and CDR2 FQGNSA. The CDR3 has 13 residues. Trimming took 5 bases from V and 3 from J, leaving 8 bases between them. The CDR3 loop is CASSLRNNQPQHF. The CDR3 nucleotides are TGTGCCAGCAGCCTGCGGAACAATCAGCCCCAGCATTTT. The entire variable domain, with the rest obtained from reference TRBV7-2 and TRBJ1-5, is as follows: GAGVSQSPSNKVTEKGKDVELRCDPISGHTALYWYRQSLGQGLEFLIYFQGNSAPDKSGLPSDRFSAERTGGSVSTLTIQRTQQEDSAVYLCASSLRNNQPQHFGDGTRLSIL.

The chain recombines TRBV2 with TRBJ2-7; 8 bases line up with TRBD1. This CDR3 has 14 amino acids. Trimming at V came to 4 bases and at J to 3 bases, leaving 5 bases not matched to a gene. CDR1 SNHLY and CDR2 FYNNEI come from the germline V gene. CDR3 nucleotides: TGTGCCAGCAGTGGAGCCAGGGGGCTCTACGAGCAGTACTTC. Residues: CASSGARGLYEQYF. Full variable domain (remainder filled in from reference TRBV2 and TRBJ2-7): EPEVTQTPSHQVTQMGQEVILRCVPISNHLYFYWYRQILGQKVEFLVSFYNNEISEKSEIFDDQFSVERPDGSNFTLKIRSTKLEDSAMYFCASSGARGLYEQYFGPGTRLTVT.